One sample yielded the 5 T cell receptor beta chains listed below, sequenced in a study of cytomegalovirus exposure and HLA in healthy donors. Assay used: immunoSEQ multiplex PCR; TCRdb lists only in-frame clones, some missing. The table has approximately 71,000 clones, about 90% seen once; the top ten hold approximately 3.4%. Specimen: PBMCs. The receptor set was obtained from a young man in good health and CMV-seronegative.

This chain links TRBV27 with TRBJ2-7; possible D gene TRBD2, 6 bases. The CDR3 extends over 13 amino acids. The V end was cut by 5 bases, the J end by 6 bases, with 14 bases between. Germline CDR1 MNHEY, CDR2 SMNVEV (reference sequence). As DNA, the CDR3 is TGTGCCAGCAGTCCACCGACGGGGGTCGAGCAGTACTTC. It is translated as CASSPPTGVEQYF.

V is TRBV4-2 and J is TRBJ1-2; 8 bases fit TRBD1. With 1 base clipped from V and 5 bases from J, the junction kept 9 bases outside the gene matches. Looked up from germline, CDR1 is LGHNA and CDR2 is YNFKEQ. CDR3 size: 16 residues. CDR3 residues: CASSQVPPGQGYGYTF. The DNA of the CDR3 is TGTGCCAGCAGCCAAGTCCCCCCTGGACAGGGTTATGGCTACACCTTC.

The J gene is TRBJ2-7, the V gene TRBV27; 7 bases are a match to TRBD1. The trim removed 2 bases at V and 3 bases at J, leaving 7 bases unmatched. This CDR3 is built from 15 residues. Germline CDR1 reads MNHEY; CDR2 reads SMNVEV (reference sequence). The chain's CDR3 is CASSLRGQGVYEQYF. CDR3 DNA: TGTGCCAGCAGTTTACGTGGGCAGGGGGTCTACGAGCAGTACTTC.

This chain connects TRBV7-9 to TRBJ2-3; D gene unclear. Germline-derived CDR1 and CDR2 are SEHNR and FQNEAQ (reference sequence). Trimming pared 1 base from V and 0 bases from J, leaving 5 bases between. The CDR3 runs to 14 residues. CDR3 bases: TGTGCCAGCAGCTTAGACAGTAGCACAGATACGCAGTATTTT. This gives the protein CASSLDSSTDTQYF.

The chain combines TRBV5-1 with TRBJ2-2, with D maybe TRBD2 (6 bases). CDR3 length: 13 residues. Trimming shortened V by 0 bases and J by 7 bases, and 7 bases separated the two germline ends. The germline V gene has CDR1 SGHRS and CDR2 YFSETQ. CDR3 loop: CASSLASDGELFF. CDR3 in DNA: TGCGCCAGCAGCTTGGCTAGCGACGGGGAGCTGTTTTTT.